Shown below are 25 T cell receptor beta chains from a single sample sequenced in a study of blood T cell repertoires in COVID-19. TCRdb's copy holds only in-frame clones and misses some; the assay was immunoSEQ multiplex PCR. The sample consists of fewer than 55,000 clones, 81% of them appearing once. What was sequenced was peripheral blood. These receptors all stem from a woman over 75 with COVID-19, enrolled during active disease.

The chain has TRBV5-6 and TRBJ2-3, with D perhaps TRBD2 (6 bases). V was pared by 4 bases and J by 10 bases, with 13 bases between. This CDR3 spans 12 amino acids. CDR1 is SGHDT, CDR2 YYEEEE, per germline. The CDR3 protein is CASSGGGIPQYF. CDR3 coding DNA: TGTGCCAGCAGCGGAGGAGGGATTCCGCAGTATTTT.

The CDR3 DNA reads as TGTGCCAGCAGCTTGTTAGCGGGAGGGGGAAACACCGGGGAGCTGTTTTTT. Translating it yields CASSLLAGGGNTGELFF. This chain connects TRBV7-6 to TRBJ2-2; 11 nucleotides align to TRBD2. After removal of 3 bases from V and 2 bases from J, the junction contained 5 bases not matched to a gene. The germline V gene encodes CDR1 SGHVS and CDR2 FNYEAQ. The CDR3 has 17 amino acids.

This rearrangement joins TRBV29-1 to TRBJ1-1; a possible D gene is TRBD1 (6 bases). Germline values: CDR1 SQVTM, CDR2 ANQGSEA. The CDR3 is 13 amino acids. V lost 3 bases and J lost 4, with 12 bases in between. The CDR3 loop is CSVERGIGTEAFF. CDR3 nucleotides: TGCAGCGTTGAGAGGGGGATCGGCACTGAAGCTTTCTTT. The whole variable domain, filled in from reference TRBV29-1 and TRBJ1-1, reads SAVISQKPSRDICQRGTSLTIQCQVDSQVTMMFWYRQQPGQSLTLIATANQGSEATYESGFVIDKFPISRPNLTFSTLTVSNMSPEDSSIYLCSVERGIGTEAFFGQGTRLTVV.

This sequence joins TRBV11-3 and TRBJ2-1; D call uncertain. The length of the CDR3 is 16 residues. The V and J ends lost 1 base and 0 bases respectively, with 10 bases between them. Per the germline V gene, CDR1 is SGHNT and CDR2 is YENEEA. The CDR3 reads CASSLGIRSSYNEQFF. Here the CDR3 DNA reads TGTGCCAGCAGCTTAGGTATCAGAAGCTCCTACAATGAGCAGTTCTTC.

The gene calls are TRBV7-2 and TRBJ2-5; D unclear. With 5 bases removed from V and 2 bases from J, the gap between germline ends came to 12 bases. CDR1 and CDR2 (germline): SGHTA, FQGNSA. CDR3 length: 14 residues. DNA for the CDR3: TGTGCCAGCAGCCCCGACTCGGCGCAAGAGACCCAGTACTTC. Residues: CASSPDSAQETQYF.

The chain has TRBV3-1 (or the pseudogene TRBV3-2) and TRBJ2-7; 8 nucleotides match TRBD2. Germline loops: CDR1 LGHDT, CDR2 YNNKEL (reference sequence). The trim removed 6 bases at V and 4 bases at J, leaving 14 bases unmatched. The CDR3 length is 16 residues. The CDR3 DNA is TGTGCCAGCAGTCAGCCCTCGGGAGGGCGTAGGTACGAGCAGTACTTC. This codes for CASSQPSGGRRYEQYF.

The rearrangement joins TRBV12-1 to TRBJ2-1; the D call of TRBD2 is as the table states it, not checked on the DNA. TRBV12-1 is annotated as a pseudogene. The CDR3 is 17 amino acids. Here the CDR3 reads CASSSNGGTSDHNEQFF. CDR3 nucleotides: TGTGCCAGCAGCTCCAACGGGGGGACTAGCGACCACAATGAGCAGTTCTTC.

The chain joins TRBV5-1 to TRBJ1-1; D gene unclear. Per germline, CDR1 SGHRS and CDR2 YFSETQ. The CDR3 totals 15 residues. Trimming removed 1 base from V and 1 base from J, with 11 bases in between. CDR3 amino acids: CASSLSGLKNTEAFF. Here the CDR3 DNA reads TGCGCCAGCAGCTTGTCAGGTTTAAAGAACACTGAAGCTTTCTTT.

The rearrangement joins TRBV19 to TRBJ2-2; TRBD1 is a possible D gene (7 bases). Trimming took 7 bases from V and 5 from J, leaving 17 bases between them. CDR3 length equals 15 residues. The germline CDR1 and CDR2 sequences are LNHDA and SQIVND (reference sequence). For the CDR3, the DNA is TGTGCCAGTAAAGGGGGGACAGTGCTGACCGGGGAGCTGTTTTTT. This sequence encodes CASKGGTVLTGELFF. Full variable domain (rest looked up from reference TRBV19 and TRBJ2-2): DGGITQSPKYLFRKEGQNVTLSCEQNLNHDAMYWYRQDPGQGLRLIYYSQIVNDFQKGDIAEGYSVSREKKESFPLTVTSAQKNPTAFYLCASKGGTVLTGELFFGEGSRLTVL.

This rearrangement joins TRBV14 to TRBJ1-2, with 7 bases lining up with TRBD1. CDR3 size: 14 residues. Looked up from germline, CDR1 is SGHDN and CDR2 is FVKESK. Losses at the gene ends were 6 bases for V and 1 base for J; bases not matched to a gene: 5. For the CDR3, the DNA is TGTGCCAGCAGTCGTCAGGGGGTTAACTATGGCTACACCTTC. The encoded protein is CASSRQGVNYGYTF.

The chain's CDR3 is CASSVRTGTGFYEQYF. In nucleotides, the CDR3 is TGCGCCAGCAGCGTCCGGACCGGGACAGGGTTCTACGAGCAGTACTTC. This chain connects TRBV5-1 to TRBJ2-7; 9 bases agree with TRBD1. V shed 4 bases and J 3 bases; nucleotides not matched to a gene: 11. Per germline, CDR1 SGHRS and CDR2 YFSETQ. The length of the CDR3 is 16 residues. The full variable domain, with the rest looked up from reference TRBV5-1 and TRBJ2-7, is KAGVTQTPRYLIKTRGQQVTLSCSPISGHRSVSWYQQTPGQGLQFLFEYFSETQRNKGNFPGRFSGRQFSNSRSEMNVSTLELGDSALYLCASSVRTGTGFYEQYFGPGTRLTVT.

In the case of this clone: At one boundary the junction diverges from the germline segment, which might be a read error. The J gene is TRBJ1-2, the V gene TRBV15, with 7 bases lining up with TRBD1. From germline, CDR1 is LNHNV and CDR2 YYDKDF (reference sequence). This CDR3 is built from 13 residues. CDR3 DNA sequence: TGTGCCACCAGCAGAGGATGGGAGACAGGGACAATCTTC. Protein product: CATSRGWETGTIF.

The chain is built from TRBV30 and TRBJ2-1; the match to TRBD2 covers 15 bases. CDR1 and CDR2 (germline): GTSNPN, SVGIG (reference sequence). The CDR3 length is 17 residues. The J segment lost 7 bases and the V segment lost 0 bases, leaving 7 bases of the junction unmatched. The CDR3 sequence: CAWSVRGLAGGLNEQFF. DNA of the CDR3: TGTGCCTGGAGTGTACGGGGACTAGCGGGAGGCCTGAATGAGCAGTTCTTC.

This clone was counted only a few times. The chain employs TRBV2 and TRBJ2-7; the match to TRBD2 covers 7 bases. This CDR3 has 15 amino acids. V shed 6 bases, J shed 0 bases, and the junction held 8 bases outside the gene matches. The germline gives CDR1 SNHLY, CDR2 FYNNEI. CDR3 sequence reads: CASSITSANSYEQYF. CDR3 sequence (DNA): TGTGCCAGCAGCATAACTAGCGCAAACTCCTACGAGCAGTACTTC.

The chain is built from TRBV19 and TRBJ1-4; TRBD1 might be the D (5 bases). Germline CDR1 reads LNHDA; CDR2 reads SQIVND (reference sequence). CDR3 size: 11 residues. V was cut by 9 bases and J by 11 bases, with 13 bases left in between. The CDR3 nucleotides are TGTGCCAGCGTTTTTGGGGGGAAACTGTTTTTT. Translation gives CASVFGGKLFF.

V and J are TRBV5-4 and TRBJ2-3, with TRBD2 matching 7 bases. The CDR3 loop spans 16 amino acids. Germline V gene data show CDR1 as SGHNT and CDR2 as YYREEE (reference sequence). The V segment lost 0 bases and the J segment 2 bases; nucleotides outside the gene matches: 6. CDR3 sequence (DNA): TGTGCCAGCAGCTTGGAGAACGGGAGGATCACAGATACGCAGTATTTT. It is translated as CASSLENGRITDTQYF.

This chain uses TRBV7-9 with TRBJ1-5; D gene ambiguous. Germline lookup yields CDR1 SEHNR and CDR2 FQNEAQ (reference sequence). This CDR3 has 14 amino acids. The ends were cut back, 1 base at V and 4 bases at J, with 8 bases in the middle. CDR3 in amino acids: CASSLGRGNQPQHF. The DNA for the CDR3 is TGTGCCAGCAGCTTAGGGCGCGGAAATCAGCCCCAGCATTTT.

This sequence joins TRBV7-2 and TRBJ2-7, with D hard to call. CDR3 length equals 14 residues. V was cut by 1 base and J by 4 bases, with 11 bases left in between. Germline CDR1 SGHTA, CDR2 FQGNSA. The CDR3 DNA is TGTGCCAGCAGCTTAGTTACGGTAGCATACGAGCAGTACTTC. Residues: CASSLVTVAYEQYF.

This clone has only a few counts. This chain links TRBV7-6 with TRBJ2-3; 7 nucleotides match TRBD2. The CDR3 totals 15 residues. CDR1 and CDR2 (germline): SGHVS, FNYEAQ. The junction had 7 bases not matched to a gene; V was cut back by 4 bases and J by 3 bases. The CDR3 region is CASSSRTSGTDTQYF. For the CDR3, the DNA is TGTGCCAGCAGCTCGAGGACTAGTGGGACAGATACGCAGTATTTT.

V and J are TRBV19 and TRBJ2-7, with unresolved D. The germline CDR1 and CDR2 sequences are LNHDA and SQIVND (reference sequence). The CDR3 consists of 15 residues. V gave up 3 bases and J gave up 2 bases, with 14 bases separating them. The DNA for the CDR3 is TGTGCCAGTAGTATTCGACCGAGCGAGACCTACGAGCAGTACTTC. Its protein is CASSIRPSETYEQYF.

This clone showed up just a few times. V and J are TRBV28 and TRBJ1-2, with D possibly matching TRBD1 (6 bases). CDR3 size: 17 residues. Trimming removed 2 bases from V and 2 bases from J, with 18 bases in between. Germline CDR1 is MDHEN and CDR2 is SYDVKM. For the CDR3, the DNA is TGTGCCAGCAGTTTACTGACAGGTCTGAACGTAAACTATGGCTACACCTTC. Translation: CASSLLTGLNVNYGYTF.

J is TRBJ2-5 and V is TRBV11-2; possibly TRBD2 for D (6 bases). The CDR3 is 13 residues long. Trimming cost V 3 bases and J 5 bases, with 10 bases left between them. Germline V gene data show CDR1 as SGHAT and CDR2 as FQNNGV. The CDR3 protein is CASSFRLGETQYF. The CDR3 region has the DNA TGTGCCAGCAGCTTTCGACTAGGGGAGACCCAGTACTTC. The variable domain in full, completed from reference TRBV11-2 and TRBJ2-5, reads EAGVAQSPRYKIIEKRQSVAFWCNPISGHATLYWYQQILGQGPKLLIQFQNNGVVDDSQLPKDRFSAERLKGVDSTLKIQPAKLEDSAVYLCASSFRLGETQYFGPGTRLLVL.

The chain carries TRBV24-1 and TRBJ2-7; TRBD2 matches at 7 bases. The V gene end was trimmed by 2 bases and the J gene end by 1 base; junction bases not matched to a gene: 7. Germline V CDR1 and CDR2: KGHDR, SFDVKD. CDR3 size: 16 residues. DNA for the CDR3: TGTGCCACCAGTGATTCGCCTGGGGAGGGGTCCTACGAGCAGTACTTC. This translates into CATSDSPGEGSYEQYF.

This chain uses TRBV5-4 with TRBJ2-3, with D tentatively TRBD1 (5 bases). The CDR3 spans 14 residues. V was cut by 2 bases and J by 2 bases, with 9 bases left in between. CDR1 SGHNT and CDR2 YYREEE come from the germline V gene (reference sequence). CDR3 protein: CASSFQGSTDTQYF. CDR3 nucleotide sequence: TGTGCCAGCAGCTTCCAGGGATCCACAGATACGCAGTATTTT.

This chain links TRBV30 with TRBJ1-5; 10 positions agree with TRBD1. Germline assignment: CDR1 GTSNPN and CDR2 SVGIG (reference sequence). The CDR3 runs to 15 residues. V was clipped by 8 bases and J by 1 base; unmatched bases: 8. The CDR3 nucleotides read TGTGCCGGACCCGGGACAGGGGTCAGCAATCAGCCCCAGCATTTT. Residues: CAGPGTGVSNQPQHF.